This T cell receptor (beta chain) was captured in a study of blood T cell repertoires in COVID-19. Across the whole study: The United States, Italy and Spain supplied acute and convalescent COVID-19 samples. Nucleic acid was either cDNA or gDNA, and it came from T cells, B-cell-depleted T cells, or PBMCs.

Data came from immunoSEQ multiplex PCR; TCRdb stores just in-frame clones and leaves some out. The sample includes about 300,000 clones, more than 70% seen only once; the top ten take 6.9%. The CDR3 covers 14 residues. Trimming cost V 1 base and J 4 bases, with 7 bases left between them. The germline gives CDR1 MNHNS, CDR2 SASEGT. This chain uses TRBV6-1 with TRBJ2-2; D unclear. What was sequenced was peripheral blood. The TCR was taken from a woman in her twenties or thirties who had recovered from COVID-19. CDR3 residues: CASSEGQITGELFF. The CDR3 nucleotides read TGTGCCAGCAGTGAAGGCCAGATCACCGGGGAGCTGTTTTTT.